Described below is a single T cell receptor (beta chain) sequence and its context. What it recognizes is unknown. Patients were left out if they had other autoimmune diseases, uncontrolled infections, pregnancy or lactation. Orbital computed tomography and thyroid ultrasound, along with TRAb, serum thyroxine and clinical symptoms, underpinned diagnosis. As the starting material, roughly 9.8 ml of fresh peripheral blood yielded the PBMCs. The sample originates from a study of Graves' ophthalmopathy and Graves' hyperthyroidism. Study-wide findings and caveats: Most expanded thyroid clonotypes above 0.001 frequency also appeared in blood.

Trimming stripped 2 bases from V and 3 bases from J, with 14 bases between. The CDR3 contains 15 residues. Germline values: CDR1 SGHTA, CDR2 FQGNSA. Amplifying from RNA transcripts, the study obtained TCR beta CDR3 regions. HTBI primers were used in a first-round RT-PCR, which preceded a second-round multiplex PCR. MiXCR was run by TCRdb on the multiplex PCR reads, yielding one entry per CDR3 protein. The data contain about 400,000 distinct CDR3 sequences, 15% to 20% of them singletons. This receptor was taken from a woman under 30 with Graves' ophthalmopathy. Sample: peripheral blood. The chain employs TRBV7-2 and TRBJ2-7, with D hard to call. CDR3 amino acids: CASSLSAQPSYEQYF. The CDR3 coding sequence is TGTGCCAGCAGCTTAAGCGCACAGCCGAGCTACGAGCAGTACTTC.